This T cell receptor (beta chain) was identified during a study of blood T cell repertoires in COVID-19. Germline values: CDR1 KGHSH, CDR2 LQKENI. J was trimmed by 3 bases and V by 4 bases; bases with no gene match: 8. CDR3 length: 15 residues. The protocol was immunoSEQ multiplex PCR, while the TCRdb copy is restricted to in-frame clones and leaves out a portion. The table shows hundreds of thousands of clones, with about 91% occurring only once. The clonotype originates from a woman aged 40-49 years who had recovered from COVID-19. The sequenced sample was PBMCs or T cells enriched from blood (not recorded which). The gene calls are TRBV18 and TRBJ1-2; TRBD1 agrees at 7 bases. The CDR3 is CASSLPSTGYYGYTF. CDR3 nucleotides: TGTGCCAGCTCACTGCCCTCGACAGGGTACTATGGCTACACCTTC.